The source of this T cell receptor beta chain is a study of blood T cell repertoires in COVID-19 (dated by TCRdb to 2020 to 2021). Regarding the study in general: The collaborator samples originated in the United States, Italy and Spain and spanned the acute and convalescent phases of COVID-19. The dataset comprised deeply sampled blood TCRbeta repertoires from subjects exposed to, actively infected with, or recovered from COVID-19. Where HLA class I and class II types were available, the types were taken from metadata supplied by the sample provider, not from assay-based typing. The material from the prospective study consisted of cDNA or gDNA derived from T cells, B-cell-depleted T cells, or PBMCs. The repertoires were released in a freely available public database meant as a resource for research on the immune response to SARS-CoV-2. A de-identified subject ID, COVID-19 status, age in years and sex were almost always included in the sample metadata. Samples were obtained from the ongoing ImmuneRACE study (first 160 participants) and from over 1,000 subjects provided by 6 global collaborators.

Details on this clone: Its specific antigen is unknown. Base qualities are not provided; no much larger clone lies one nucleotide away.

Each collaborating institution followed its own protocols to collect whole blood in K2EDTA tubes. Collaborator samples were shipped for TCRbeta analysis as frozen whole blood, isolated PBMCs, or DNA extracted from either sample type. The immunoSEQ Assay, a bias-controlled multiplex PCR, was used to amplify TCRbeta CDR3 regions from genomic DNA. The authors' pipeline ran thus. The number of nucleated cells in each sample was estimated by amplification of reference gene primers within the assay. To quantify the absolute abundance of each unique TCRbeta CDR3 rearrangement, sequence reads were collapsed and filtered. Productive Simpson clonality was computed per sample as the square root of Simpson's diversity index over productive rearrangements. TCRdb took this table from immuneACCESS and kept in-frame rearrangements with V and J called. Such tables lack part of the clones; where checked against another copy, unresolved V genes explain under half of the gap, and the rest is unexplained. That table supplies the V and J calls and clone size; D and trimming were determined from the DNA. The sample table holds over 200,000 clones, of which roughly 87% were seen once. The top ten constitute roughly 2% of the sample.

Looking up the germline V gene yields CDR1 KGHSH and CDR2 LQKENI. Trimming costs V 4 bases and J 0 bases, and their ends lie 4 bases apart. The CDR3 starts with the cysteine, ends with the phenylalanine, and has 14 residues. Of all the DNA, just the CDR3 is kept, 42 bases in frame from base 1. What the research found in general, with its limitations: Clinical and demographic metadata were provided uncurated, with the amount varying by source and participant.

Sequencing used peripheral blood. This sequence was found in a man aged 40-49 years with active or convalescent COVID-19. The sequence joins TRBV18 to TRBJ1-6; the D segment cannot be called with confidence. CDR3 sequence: CASSHSSYNSPLHF. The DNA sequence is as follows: TGTGCCAGCTCACATAGCTCCTATAATTCACCCCTCCACTTT.